This T cell receptor (beta chain) was retrieved from a study of CD4 T cell repertoires in COVID-19 (dated by TCRdb to 2020 to 2023). Regarding the research as a whole: To analyze cross-reactivity, the CFSE-low cells were expanded with IL-2 for approximately 9 days and then labeled again and restimulated with spike proteins from other coronaviruses. In COVID-19-recovered individuals, the study described naturally processed CD4+ T cell responses to SARS-CoV-2 spike and nucleoprotein and used TCR Vbeta sequencing to evaluate clonal composition. In three recovered individuals, the researchers analyzed the TCR Vbeta repertoire of SARS-CoV-2-reactive T cells at the subset level.

The library was obtained by the immunoSEQ multiplex PCR assay. The source study handled its data this way. The Chao-Jaccard similarity index and the number of shared clonotypes were used to measure repertoire overlap between subsets. TCRdb carries this immuneACCESS record with in-frame sequences only. Its versions omit some clonotypes, under half of them owing to an unresolved V gene in the studies checked, with the rest unexplained. V, J and clone size derive from that table, while D and trimming were established from the DNA sequence. This sample has about 380 clones in its table, and 30% of those were observed once. Jointly, the top ten make up about 35% of the sample. The time point tag for this specimen amounts to: sample from a COVID-19-recovered individual after infection. Cells were CFSE-labeled and stimulated with autologous monocytes plus recombinant SARS-CoV-2 spike or nucleoprotein to obtain antigen-reactive proliferating T cell lines. The donors were patients who had recovered from mild-to-severe COVID-19. Stimulated subset cultures started from an input of around 500,000 cells per subset. CD4+ total memory, central memory, effector memory and circulating T follicular helper cells were isolated from peripheral blood mononuclear cells.

The study at large found these results: Consistent with cross-reactivity, between roughly 7 and 27% of SARS-CoV-2 clonotypes also showed up in secondary cultures stimulated with SARS-CoV and/or HKU1 spike. Several of the most expanded SARS-CoV-2-reactive clonotypes were found to be shared between two or all three memory subsets, suggesting intraclonal diversification.

A word on this clone: The clone's antigen remains unknown. One base away there is no much larger clone; base qualities are not given.

This sequence was found in a human donor who had COVID-19. The specimen was effector memory CD4+ T cells, cultured in vitro, collected after recovery from COVID-19. Sample cell subset or site, as interpreted from the label and publication: CD4+ T effector memory cells.

This receptor has the CDR3 CASSSATGTANYGYTF. The nucleotide sequence reads as follows: TGTGCCAGCAGTTCCGCGACAGGGACCGCTAACTATGGCTACACCTTC. The chain was built from TRBV27 and TRBJ1-2, and 7 junction bases match TRBD1. The germline V end is reduced by 4 bases and the J end by 0 bases; junction bases left unmatched: 8. According to the germline V gene (reference sequence), CDR1 reads MNHEY and CDR2 reads SMNVEV. Including the terminal cysteine and phenylalanine, the CDR3 comprises 16 residues. Only the CDR3 DNA stays, 48 bases, in frame from base 1.